This T cell receptor (beta chain) stems from a study of T cells after yellow fever vaccination. Study-wide results and limits: Most clones from primary vaccination were detected again post-booster (around 95% CD4, 88% CD8).

This clonotype showed up just a few times. Antigen: not known. The length of the CDR3 is 14 residues. Looked up from germline, CDR1 is ENHRY and CDR2 is SYGVKD. Trimming removed 3 bases at V and 3 bases at J, with 11 bases between. It was through 5'RACE template switching that TCR cDNA was made, with a universal primer site and UMIs added. Using its own MiXCR run on the 5' RACE reads, TCRdb lists one record per CDR3 protein. This table holds more than 350,000 distinct CDR3 sequences, 11% found once. This sample comprised PBMCs, obtained on the day of the first yellow fever vaccination. This receptor was taken from a young man who received the YFV17D yellow fever vaccine. This chain links TRBV10-3 with TRBJ1-2; D perhaps matches TRBD1 (6 bases). In DNA form, the CDR3 reads TGTGCCATCAGTGACGGCAGGGGCTACTATGGCTACACCTTC. This encodes CAISDGRGYYGYTF.